This entry features one T cell receptor (beta chain) sequence. Antigen specificity is unknown. A much larger clonotype is one base distant, so this may be a read error. The data stem from a study of blood T cells in healthy people across ages. Study in general: Per two T cells, template switching captured roughly one barcoded beta molecule.

A second PCR of about 6 to 11 cycles used a sample-barcoded 5' primer and a J-beta primer mix. Per-sample output comprised a minimum of 2.5 million paired-end reads containing CDR3. TCRdb independently ran MiXCR on the 5' RACE reads; one entry per CDR3 protein. The sample contains 800,000 to 1,000,000 distinct CDR3 sequences, roughly 50% of which appear only once. Study-level results: More naive CD4+ cells and higher diversity were found in long-lived than in aged donors. Strong correlation linked observed beta diversity and percent naive T cells.

Looked up from germline, CDR1 is KGHSH and CDR2 is LQKENI. The V end lost 1 base, the J end lost 6 bases, and 6 bases lay between the germline ends. The CDR3 loop spans 12 amino acids. Sequencing input: blood. The receptor was isolated from a man in his thirties or forties in good health. V gene TRBV18 combines with J gene TRBJ1-1; D ambiguous. The CDR3 nucleotides read TGTGCCAGCTCACCACAAGTCGCTGAAGCTTTCTTT. Translated, it gives CASSPQVAEAFF.